Listed below are T cell receptor beta chains from one sample, sequenced in a study of shared clonotypes between healthy human individuals. Profiling relied on immunoSEQ multiplex PCR, and the TCRdb table lists in-frame clones only, not all of them. The table has roughly 2.2 million clones, approximately 93% seen once. The material sequenced was naive CD4+ T cells from PBMCs. The receptors stem from a man between 18 and 35 years old in good health. Some clones in this sample may be carry-over from other donors' samples. Each CDR3 is given with its conserved first and last residue.

j_call: TRBJ2-7
v_call: TRBV7-8
cdr3_length: 14
cdr3_aa: CASSFTTGGYEQYF

j_call: TRBJ2-7
v_call: TRBV7-2
cdr3_length: 12
cdr3_aa: CASSSGATTQYF

j_call: TRBJ1-2
v_call: TRBV28
cdr3_length: 16
cdr3_aa: CASRQRGTGAPGGYTF

j_call: TRBJ2-1
v_call: TRBV5-1
cdr3_length: 15
cdr3_aa: CASSLGRSQINEQFF

j_call: TRBJ2-7
v_call: TRBV5-4
cdr3_length: 13
cdr3_aa: CASSWGGSGQPHF

j_call: TRBJ2-5
v_call: TRBV19
cdr3_length: 14
cdr3_aa: CASSIAGVQETQYF

j_call: TRBJ2-7
v_call: TRBV6-5
cdr3_length: 14
cdr3_aa: CASSRWTGNYEQYF

j_call: TRBJ2-6
v_call: TRBV27
cdr3_length: 14
cdr3_aa: CASSLKGGYHVLTF

j_call: TRBJ1-4
v_call: TRBV6-6
cdr3_length: 14
cdr3_aa: CASTPRAGDLRLFF

j_call: TRBJ2-4
v_call: TRBV28
cdr3_length: 14
cdr3_aa: CASSLGGAVNIQYF

j_call: TRBJ2-6
v_call: TRBV9
cdr3_length: 15
cdr3_aa: CASNKQGSGANVLTF

j_call: TRBJ1-1
v_call: TRBV28
cdr3_length: 16
cdr3_aa: CASRSPGQGGSTEAFF

j_call: TRBJ1-1
v_call: TRBV5-1
cdr3_length: 14
cdr3_aa: CASSYERWHTEAFF

j_call: TRBJ2-5
v_call: TRBV5-8
cdr3_length: 16
cdr3_aa: CASSLGLAGDGETQYF

j_call: TRBJ2-2
v_call: TRBV11-3
cdr3_length: 15
cdr3_aa: CASSLGGRDTGELFF

j_call: TRBJ1-5
v_call: TRBV5-6
cdr3_length: 14
cdr3_aa: CASSLGGPDTPQHF

j_call: TRBJ2-3
v_call: TRBV4-2
cdr3_length: 15
cdr3_aa: CASSHTSDSTDTQYF

j_call: TRBJ2-7
v_call: TRBV5-4
cdr3_length: 11
cdr3_aa: CASSLRGEQYF

j_call: TRBJ2-7
v_call: TRBV29-1
cdr3_length: 10
cdr3_aa: CSVGGDEQYF